This T cell receptor beta chain was identified in a study of cytomegalovirus exposure and HLA in healthy donors. Vbeta (60) and Jbeta (13) primers were used in the PCR. Repertoires were generated with immunoSEQ multiplex PCR, while TCRdb's copy carries only in-frame clones and drops some. The sample lists approximately 190,000 clones; roughly 81% were seen once. The sequenced sample was PBMCs. The TCR originated in a woman aged 25 to 39 in good health and CMV-seropositive.

CDR3 amino acids: CASSPLQGGAFF. The CDR3 DNA reads as TGTGCCAGCAGTCCTCTACAGGGGGGGGCTTTCTTT. The rearrangement links TRBV2 to TRBJ1-1, with 8 bases matching TRBD1. Losses at the gene ends were 5 bases for V and 11 bases for J; bases not matched to a gene: 7. The germline V gene has CDR1 SNHLY and CDR2 FYNNEI. This CDR3 region has 12 residues.